A single TCR beta chain is shown here with its context. Its antigen remains unknown. This specimen comes from a study of T cell responses to AZD1222 COVID-19 vaccine. Study results and caveats: Only after the peak T cell response were repertoires sampled. Baseline seropositivity occurred in only 5 to 7 AZD1222 recipients. White British donors predominated, females outnumbered males, and clonal diversity was possibly underestimated.

The germline gives CDR1 SGHAT, CDR2 FQNNGV. This CDR3 comprises 12 residues. Trimming took off 1 base at V and 6 bases at J, with 7 bases between the two ends. TCRdb keeps only in-frame clones here, not all; method: immunoSEQ multiplex PCR. In the table there are around 91,000 clones, 91% of which are singletons. The sequence was obtained from an adult who received the AZD1222 COVID-19 vaccine. Material: peripheral blood, obtained 28 days after the second AZD1222 dose. The rearrangement joins TRBV11-2 to TRBJ2-7, with D unclear. This CDR3 reads CASSLASSEQYF. The CDR3, as DNA: TGTGCCAGCAGCTTAGCGTCGAGCGAGCAGTACTTC.